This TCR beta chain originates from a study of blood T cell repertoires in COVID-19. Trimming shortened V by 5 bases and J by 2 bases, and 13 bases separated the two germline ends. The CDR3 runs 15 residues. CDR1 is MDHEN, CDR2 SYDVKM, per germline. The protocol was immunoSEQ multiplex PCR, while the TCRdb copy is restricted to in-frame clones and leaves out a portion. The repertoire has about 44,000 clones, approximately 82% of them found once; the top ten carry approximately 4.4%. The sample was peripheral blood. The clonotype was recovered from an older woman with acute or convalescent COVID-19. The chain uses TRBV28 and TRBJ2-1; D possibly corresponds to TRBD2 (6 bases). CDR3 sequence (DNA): TGTGCCAGCAGTCTCGGAGGGATGCCCTACAATGAGCAGTTCTTC. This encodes CASSLGGMPYNEQFF. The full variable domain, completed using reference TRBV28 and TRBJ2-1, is DVKVTQSSRYLVKRTGEKVFLECVQDMDHENMFWYRQDPGLGLRLIYFSYDVKMKEKGDIPEGYSVSREKKERFSLILESASTNQTSMYLCASSLGGMPYNEQFFGPGTRLTVL.